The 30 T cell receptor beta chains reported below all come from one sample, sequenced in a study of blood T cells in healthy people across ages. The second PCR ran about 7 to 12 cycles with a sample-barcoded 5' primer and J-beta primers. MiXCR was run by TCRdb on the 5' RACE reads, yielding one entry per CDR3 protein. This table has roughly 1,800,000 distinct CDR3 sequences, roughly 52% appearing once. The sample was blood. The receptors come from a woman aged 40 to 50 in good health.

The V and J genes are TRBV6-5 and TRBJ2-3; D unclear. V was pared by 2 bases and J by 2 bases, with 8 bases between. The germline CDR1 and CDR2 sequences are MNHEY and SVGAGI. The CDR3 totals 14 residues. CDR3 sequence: CASSYVQSTDTQYF. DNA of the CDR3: TGTGCCAGCAGTTACGTCCAGTCCACAGATACGCAGTATTTT.

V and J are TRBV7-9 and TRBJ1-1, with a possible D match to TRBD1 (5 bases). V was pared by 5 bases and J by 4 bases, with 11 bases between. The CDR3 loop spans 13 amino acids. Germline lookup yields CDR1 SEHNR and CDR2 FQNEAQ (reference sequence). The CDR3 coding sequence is TGTGCCAGCAGCCCGGGACGGGGCACTGAAGCTTTCTTT. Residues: CASSPGRGTEAFF. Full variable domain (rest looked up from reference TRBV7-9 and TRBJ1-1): DTGVSQNPRHKITKRGQNVTFRCDPISEHNRLYWYRQTLGQGPEFLTYFQNEAQLEKSRLLSDRFSAERPKGSFSTLEIQRTEQGDSAMYLCASSPGRGTEAFFGQGTRLTVV.

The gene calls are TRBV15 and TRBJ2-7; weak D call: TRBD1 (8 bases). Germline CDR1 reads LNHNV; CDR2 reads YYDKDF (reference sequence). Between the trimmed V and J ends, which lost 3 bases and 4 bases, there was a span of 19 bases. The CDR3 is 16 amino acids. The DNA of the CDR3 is TGTGCCACCAGCAGGGGCAACGGACAGGGAGGGTACGAGCAGTACTTC. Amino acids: CATSRGNGQGGYEQYF.

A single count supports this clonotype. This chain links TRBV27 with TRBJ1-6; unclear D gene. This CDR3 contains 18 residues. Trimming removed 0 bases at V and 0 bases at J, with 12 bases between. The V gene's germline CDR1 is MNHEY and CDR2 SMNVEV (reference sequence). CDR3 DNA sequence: TGTGCCAGCAGTTTATCGGCAGCCCAGAGCTCCTATAATTCACCCCTCCACTTT. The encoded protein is CASSLSAAQSSYNSPLHF.

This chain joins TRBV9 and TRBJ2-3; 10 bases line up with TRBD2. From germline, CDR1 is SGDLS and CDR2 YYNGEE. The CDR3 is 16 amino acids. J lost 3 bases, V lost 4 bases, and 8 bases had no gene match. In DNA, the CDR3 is TGTGCCAGCAGCCGCCCTAGCGGGGGAAAGACAGATACGCAGTATTTT. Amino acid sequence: CASSRPSGGKTDTQYF.

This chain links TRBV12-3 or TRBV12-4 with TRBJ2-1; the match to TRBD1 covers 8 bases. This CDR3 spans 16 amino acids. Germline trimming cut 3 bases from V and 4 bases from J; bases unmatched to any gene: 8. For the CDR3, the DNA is TGTGCCAGCAGTTTTCCCCCAACAGGGGGGTACAATGAGCAGTTCTTC. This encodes CASSFPPTGGYNEQFF.

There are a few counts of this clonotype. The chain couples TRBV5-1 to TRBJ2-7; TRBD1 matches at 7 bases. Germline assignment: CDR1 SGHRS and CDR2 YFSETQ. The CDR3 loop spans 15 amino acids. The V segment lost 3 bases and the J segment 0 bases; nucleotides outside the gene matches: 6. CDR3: CASSSGQLDSYEQYF. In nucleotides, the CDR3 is TGCGCCAGCAGCTCGGGACAGCTAGACTCCTACGAGCAGTACTTC.

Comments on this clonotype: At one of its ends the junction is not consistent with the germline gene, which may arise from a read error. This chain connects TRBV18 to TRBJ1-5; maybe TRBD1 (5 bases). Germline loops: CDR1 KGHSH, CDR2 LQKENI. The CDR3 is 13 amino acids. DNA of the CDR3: TGTGCCAGCGCACCGACAGTCAATCAGCCCCAGCATTTT. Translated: CASAPTVNQPQHF.

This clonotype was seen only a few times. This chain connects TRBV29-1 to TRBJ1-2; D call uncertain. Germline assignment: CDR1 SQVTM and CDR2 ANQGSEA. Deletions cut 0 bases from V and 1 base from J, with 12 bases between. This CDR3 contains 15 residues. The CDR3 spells CSVEDQVRHNYGYTF. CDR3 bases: TGCAGCGTTGAAGATCAGGTTCGGCATAACTATGGCTACACCTTC.

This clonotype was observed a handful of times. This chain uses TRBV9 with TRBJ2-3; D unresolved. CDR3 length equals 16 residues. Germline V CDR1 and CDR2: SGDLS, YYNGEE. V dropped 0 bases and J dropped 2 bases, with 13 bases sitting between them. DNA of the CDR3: TGTGCCAGCAGCGTAGCCCCCGACCCGCACACAGATACGCAGTATTTT. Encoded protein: CASSVAPDPHTDTQYF.

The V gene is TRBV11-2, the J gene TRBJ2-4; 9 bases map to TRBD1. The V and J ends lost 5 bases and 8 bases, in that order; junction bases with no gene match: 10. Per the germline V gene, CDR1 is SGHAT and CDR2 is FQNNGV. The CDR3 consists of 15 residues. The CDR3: CASSQHRGRLDIQYF. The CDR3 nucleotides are TGTGCCAGCAGCCAACACAGGGGGCGGTTGGACATTCAGTACTTC.

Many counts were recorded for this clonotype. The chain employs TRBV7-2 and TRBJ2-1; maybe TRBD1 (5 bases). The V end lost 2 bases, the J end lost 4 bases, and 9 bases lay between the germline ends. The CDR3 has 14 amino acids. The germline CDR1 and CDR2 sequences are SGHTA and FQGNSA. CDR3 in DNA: TGTGCCAGCAGCTTATCCCAGGGATACAATGAGCAGTTCTTC. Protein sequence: CASSLSQGYNEQFF.

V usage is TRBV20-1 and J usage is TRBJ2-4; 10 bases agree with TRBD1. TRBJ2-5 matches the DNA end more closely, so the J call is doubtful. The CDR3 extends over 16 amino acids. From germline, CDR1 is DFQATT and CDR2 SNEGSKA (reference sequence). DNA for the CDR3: TGCAGTGCTAGAGCACCGGGACAGGGGTTAAGAGAGACCCAGTACTTC. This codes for CSARAPGQGLRETQYF.

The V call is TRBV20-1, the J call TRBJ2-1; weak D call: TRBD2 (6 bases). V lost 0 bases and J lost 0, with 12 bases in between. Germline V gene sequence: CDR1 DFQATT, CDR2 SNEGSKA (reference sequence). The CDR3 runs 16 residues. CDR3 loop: CSARDIGRNSYNEQFF. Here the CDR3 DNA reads TGCAGTGCTAGAGATATAGGGAGGAACTCCTACAATGAGCAGTTCTTC.

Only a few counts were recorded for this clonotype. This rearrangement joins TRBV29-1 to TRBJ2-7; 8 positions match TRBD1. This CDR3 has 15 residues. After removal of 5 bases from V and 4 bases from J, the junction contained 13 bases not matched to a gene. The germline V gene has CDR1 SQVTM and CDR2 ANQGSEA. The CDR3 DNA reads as TGCAGCGTTTCCAGAAGAGGGCAGGGGGCTTACGAGCAGTACTTC. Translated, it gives CSVSRRGQGAYEQYF.

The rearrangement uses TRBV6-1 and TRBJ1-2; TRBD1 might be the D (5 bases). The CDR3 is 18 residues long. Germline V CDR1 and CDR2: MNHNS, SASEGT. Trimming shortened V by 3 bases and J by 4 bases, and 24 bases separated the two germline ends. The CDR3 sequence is CASSESIPGMGGLYGYTF. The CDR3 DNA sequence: TGTGCCAGCAGTGAGTCGATTCCCGGGATGGGGGGACTCTATGGCTACACCTTC.

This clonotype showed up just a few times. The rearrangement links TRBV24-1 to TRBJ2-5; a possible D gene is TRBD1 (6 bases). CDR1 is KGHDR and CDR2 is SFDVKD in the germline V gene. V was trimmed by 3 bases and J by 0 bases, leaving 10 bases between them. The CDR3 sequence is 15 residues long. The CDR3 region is CATSDPSGDQETQYF. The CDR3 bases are TGTGCCACCAGTGATCCATCAGGGGACCAAGAGACCCAGTACTTC.

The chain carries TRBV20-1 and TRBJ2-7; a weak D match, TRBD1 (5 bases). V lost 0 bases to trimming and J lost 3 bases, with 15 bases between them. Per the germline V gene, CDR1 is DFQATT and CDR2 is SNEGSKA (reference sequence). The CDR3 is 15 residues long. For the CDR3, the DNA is TGCAGTGCTAGAGACAGCAGGGCCCACGGCTACGAGCAGTACTTC. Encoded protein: CSARDSRAHGYEQYF.

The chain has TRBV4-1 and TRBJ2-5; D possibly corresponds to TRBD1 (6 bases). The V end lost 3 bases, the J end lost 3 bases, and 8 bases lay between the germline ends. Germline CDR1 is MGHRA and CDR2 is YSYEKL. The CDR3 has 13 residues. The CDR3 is CASSQRTEETQYF. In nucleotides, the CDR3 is TGCGCCAGCAGCCAGCGGACAGAAGAGACCCAGTACTTC.

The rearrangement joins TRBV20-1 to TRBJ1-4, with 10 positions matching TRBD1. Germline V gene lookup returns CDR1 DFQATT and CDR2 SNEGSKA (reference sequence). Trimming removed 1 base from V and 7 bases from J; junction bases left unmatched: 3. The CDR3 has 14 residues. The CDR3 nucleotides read TGCAGTGCTAGAGCCAGACAGGGGGCTGAAAAACTGTTTTTT. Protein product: CSARARQGAEKLFF.

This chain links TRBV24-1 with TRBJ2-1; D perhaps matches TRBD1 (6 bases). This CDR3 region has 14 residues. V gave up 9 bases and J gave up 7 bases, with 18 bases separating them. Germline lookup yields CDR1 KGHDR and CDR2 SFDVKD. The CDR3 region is CATRPGAGVNEQFF. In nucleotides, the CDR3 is TGTGCCACCCGCCCAGGGGCTGGTGTGAATGAGCAGTTCTTC.

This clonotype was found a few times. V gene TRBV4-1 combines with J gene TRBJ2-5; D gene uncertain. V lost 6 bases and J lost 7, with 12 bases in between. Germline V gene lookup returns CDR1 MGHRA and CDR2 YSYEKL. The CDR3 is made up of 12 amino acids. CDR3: CASSHEYGTQYF. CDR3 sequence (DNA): TGCGCCAGCAGTCACGAGTATGGGACCCAGTACTTC.

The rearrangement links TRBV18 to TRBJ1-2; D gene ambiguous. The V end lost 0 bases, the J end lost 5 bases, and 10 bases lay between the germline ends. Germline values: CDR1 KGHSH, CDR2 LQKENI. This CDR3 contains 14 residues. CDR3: CASSPPSRPYGYTF. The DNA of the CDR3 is TGTGCCAGCTCACCACCGTCGCGGCCTTATGGCTACACCTTC.

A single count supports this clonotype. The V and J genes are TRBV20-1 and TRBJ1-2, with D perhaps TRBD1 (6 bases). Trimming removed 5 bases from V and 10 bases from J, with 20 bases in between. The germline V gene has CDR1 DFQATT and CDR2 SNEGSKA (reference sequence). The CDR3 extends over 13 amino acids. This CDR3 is CSAHDRSLGAYTF. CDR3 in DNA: TGCAGTGCTCATGACAGGAGCTTAGGGGCCTACACCTTC.

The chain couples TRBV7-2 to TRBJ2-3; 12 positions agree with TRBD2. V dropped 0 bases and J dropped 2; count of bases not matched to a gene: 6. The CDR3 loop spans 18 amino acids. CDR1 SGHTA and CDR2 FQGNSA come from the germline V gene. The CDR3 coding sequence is TGTGCCAGCAGCTTAGCGCTGCTAGCGGGGGGGCCCACAGATACGCAGTATTTT. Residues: CASSLALLAGGPTDTQYF.

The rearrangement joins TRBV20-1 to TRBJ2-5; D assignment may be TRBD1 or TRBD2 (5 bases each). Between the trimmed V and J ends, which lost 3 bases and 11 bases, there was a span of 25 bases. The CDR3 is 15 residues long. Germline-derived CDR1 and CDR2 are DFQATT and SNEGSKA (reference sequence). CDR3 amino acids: CSASPGTPFPNEQYF. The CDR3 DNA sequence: TGCAGTGCTAGCCCCGGGACCCCCTTCCCCAATGAGCAGTACTTC.

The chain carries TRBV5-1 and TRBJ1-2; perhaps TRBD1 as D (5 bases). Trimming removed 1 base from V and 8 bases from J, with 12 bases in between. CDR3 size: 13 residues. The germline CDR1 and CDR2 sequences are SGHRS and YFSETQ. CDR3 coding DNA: TGCGCCAGCAGCTTGAACGACAGAACCGGCTACACCTTC. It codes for CASSLNDRTGYTF.

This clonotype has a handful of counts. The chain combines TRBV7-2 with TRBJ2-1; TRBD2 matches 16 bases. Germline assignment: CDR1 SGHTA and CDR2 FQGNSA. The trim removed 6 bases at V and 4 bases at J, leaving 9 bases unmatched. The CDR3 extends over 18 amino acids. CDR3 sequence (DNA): TGTGCCAGCAGACGTGGGACTAGCGGGGGGGCGAGATACAATGAGCAGTTCTTC. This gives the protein CASRRGTSGGARYNEQFF.

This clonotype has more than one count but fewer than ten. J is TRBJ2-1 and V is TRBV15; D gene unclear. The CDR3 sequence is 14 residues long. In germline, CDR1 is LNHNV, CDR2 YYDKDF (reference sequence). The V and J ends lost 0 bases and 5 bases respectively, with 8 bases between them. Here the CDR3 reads CATSRDVRDNEQFF. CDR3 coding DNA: TGTGCCACCAGCAGAGATGTTAGGGACAATGAGCAGTTCTTC.

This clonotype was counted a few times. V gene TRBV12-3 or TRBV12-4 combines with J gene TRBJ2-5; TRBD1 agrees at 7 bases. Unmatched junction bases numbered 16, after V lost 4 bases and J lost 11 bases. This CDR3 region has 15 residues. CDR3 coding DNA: TGTGCCAGCAGTTCCGGACAGGAACGAATGTGGGAGCAGTACTTC. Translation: CASSSGQERMWEQYF.